This is a list of T cell receptor beta chains from one sample in a study of response to subunit inactivated influenza vaccine. TCRdb processed the RT-PCR reads anew with MiXCR; each CDR3 protein has one entry. The sample has more than 700,000 distinct CDR3 sequences, 21% seen once. Sequenced here: PBMCs from blood, sampled more than 4 days after vaccination. Receptors originate from a man in his fifties or sixties who received an inactivated influenza vaccine. Both conserved end residues are part of each CDR3. The D gene is left open where the match is weak. Some rows mark clone size as missing; the rest say once, few, many or name a class of expanded clone.

V gene	J gene	D gene	clone size	CDR3 protein	CDR3 DNA
TRBV5-1	TRBJ2-4	-	few	CASSLRAADIQYF	TGCGCCAGCAGCTTGCGGGCCGCCGACATTCAGTACTTC
TRBV30	TRBJ1-2	-	few	CAWRYPSHGYTF	TGTGCCTGGAGGTATCCCTCTCATGGCTACACCTTC
TRBV6-5	TRBJ1-2	-	many	CASSYSWQAVGGYTF	TGTGCCAGCAGTTACTCGTGGCAGGCAGTCGGTGGCTACACCTTC
TRBV5-1	TRBJ2-6	-	-	CASHEPGANVLTF	TGCGCCAGCCACGAGCCTGGGGCCAACGTCCTGACTTTC
TRBV7-9	TRBJ2-5	TRBD2	-	CASNSSPAGGVETQYF	TGTGCCAGCAACTCCTCCCCGGCGGGGGGTGTAGAGACCCAGTACTTC
TRBV5-1	TRBJ2-1	TRBD2	-	CASSDRAGLYNEQFF	TGCGCCAGCAGCGACAGAGCGGGACTGTACAATGAGCAGTTCTTC
TRBV4-3	TRBJ2-1	TRBD2	many	CASSRATSGSKDEQFF	TGCGCCAGCAGCCGGGCCACTAGCGGGAGTAAGGATGAGCAGTTCTTC
TRBV18	TRBJ2-2	-	few	CASSPIRTGELFF	TGTGCCAGCTCACCAATCCGGACCGGGGAGCTGTTTTTT
TRBV2	TRBJ1-6	-	few	CASTYAGMGNSPLHF	TGTGCCAGCACCTACGCGGGAATGGGAAATTCACCCCTCCACTTT
TRBV18	TRBJ2-7	-	few	CASRSGTSSYEQYF	TGTGCCAGCCGATCCGGGACATCGTCCTACGAGCAGTACTTC
TRBV12-3/TRBV12-4	TRBJ2-7	TRBD1	many	CASSRTGGPYEQYF	TGTGCCAGCAGCAGGACAGGCGGGCCCTACGAGCAGTACTTC
TRBV12-3/TRBV12-4	TRBJ2-3	TRBD2	many	CASSSPGLAEKSTDTQYF	TGTGCCAGCAGTTCTCCCGGACTAGCGGAAAAATCCACAGATACGCAGTATTTT
TRBV29-1	TRBJ2-3	-	few	CSGADGTDTQYF	TGCAGCGGTGCAGATGGCACAGATACGCAGTATTTT
TRBV10-3	TRBJ1-2	-	many	CASKRLVEGYGYTF	TGTGCCTCCAAGAGACTGGTTGAAGGCTATGGCTACACCTTC
TRBV5-6	TRBJ2-3	-	-	CASSVTGWLQSTDTQYF	TGTGCCAGCAGCGTCACCGGATGGTTACAGAGCACAGATACGCAGTATTTT
TRBV7-2	TRBJ2-5	-	few	CASKPSRDGETQYF	TGTGCCAGCAAGCCGTCCCGAGACGGAGAGACCCAGTACTTC
TRBV5-6	TRBJ2-1	-	many	CASSLRWPFGNEQFF	TGTGCCAGCAGCTTAAGGTGGCCCTTCGGTAATGAGCAGTTCTTC
TRBV28	TRBJ2-3	-	-	CAGGLSGGNTQYF	TGTGCCGGGGGGTTGAGTGGCGGGAATACGCAGTATTTT
TRBV6-1	TRBJ2-2	TRBD1	many	CASVGQGRGELFF	TGTGCCAGCGTCGGACAGGGGAGAGGGGAGCTGTTTTTT
TRBV7-2	TRBJ1-5	-	-	CASSLAGLAMVPQHF	TGTGCCAGCAGCTTAGCTGGGCTGGCAATGGTGCCCCAGCATTTT
TRBV5-6	TRBJ2-3	-	-	CASSQWSTDTQYF	TGTGCCAGCAGCCAATGGAGCACAGATACGCAGTATTTT
TRBV20-1	TRBJ1-5	-	few	CSARAREYNQPQHF	TGCAGTGCTAGAGCCAGGGAGTATAATCAGCCCCAGCATTTT
TRBV14	TRBJ2-7	TRBD1	-	CASSHGQGANSSSYEQYF	TGTGCCAGCAGCCACGGACAGGGGGCCAATTCGAGCTCCTACGAGCAGTACTTC
TRBV5-1	TRBJ2-3	-	-	CASSPEGGPDTQYF	TGCGCCAGCAGCCCGGAGGGAGGCCCAGATACGCAGTATTTT
TRBV27	TRBJ2-3	-	-	CASSYGRGADTQYF	TGTGCCAGCAGTTATGGCAGGGGGGCAGATACGCAGTATTTT
TRBV10-2	TRBJ2-7	-	few	CASSESKGGSYEQYF	TGCGCCAGCAGTGAGTCGAAAGGAGGGTCCTACGAGCAGTACTTC
TRBV6-2/TRBV6-3	TRBJ2-6	TRBD1	-	CASSHPDRGTGANVLTF	TGTGCCAGCAGCCACCCGGACAGGGGCACTGGGGCCAACGTCCTGACTTTC